One sample yielded the 29 T cell receptor beta chains listed below, sequenced in a study of chronic HIV infection and antiretroviral therapy (dated by TCRdb to between 2015 and 2017). Library construction relied on 5' RACE. The sequencer listed for this sample is Illumina MiSeq. TCRdb reprocessed the public reads (quality trimming at Q25 with fastp, clone calling with MiXCR) and kept in-frame beta chains. Each record represents a unique CDR3 protein, reported with the most common genes and DNA among its rows. Within this sample are tens of thousands of distinct CDR3 sequences, with approximately 7.4% of them counted one time only. The ten largest make up about 3% of the sample. Sequences were obtained from peripheral blood. These receptors were obtained from an adult who had HIV and had not received antiretroviral therapy, or was an uninfected healthy control (not recorded which).

The V and J genes are TRBV28 and TRBJ2-7, with 10 nucleotides matching TRBD1. CDR1 is MDHEN and CDR2 is SYDVKM in the germline V gene. Trimming cost V 5 bases and J 1 base; bases outside gene matches: 8. The CDR3 consists of 16 residues. CDR3 residues: CASSPSGQGKSYEQYF. CDR3 sequence (DNA): TGTGCCAGCAGTCCGTCGGGACAGGGGAAGTCCTACGAGCAGTACTTC.

This clonotype was detected ten times or more. The rearrangement uses TRBV28 and TRBJ2-2; D ambiguous. This CDR3 is 14 amino acids long. In germline, CDR1 is MDHEN, CDR2 SYDVKM. V lost 9 bases and J 7 bases, leaving 18 bases between the germline ends. Written as DNA, the CDR3 is TGTGCCAGTCAAGACCTCGGATGGGGCGGGGAGCTGTTTTTT. This encodes CASQDLGWGGELFF.

This clonotype was seen only a few times. CDR3 sequence: CASSIQGREAFF. Written as DNA, the CDR3 is TGTGCCAGCAGCATACAGGGGCGCGAAGCTTTCTTT. The chain couples TRBV28 to TRBJ1-1, with TRBD1 matching over 7 bases. The ends lost 6 bases at V and 8 bases at J; junction bases unmatched: 6. Germline CDR1 reads MDHEN; CDR2 reads SYDVKM. There are 12 residues in the CDR3.

This clonotype has only a few counts. V and J are TRBV5-1 and TRBJ2-1; 10 bases line up with TRBD2. This CDR3 is 15 amino acids long. V shed 6 bases and J 6 bases; nucleotides not matched to a gene: 9. Germline V gene sequence: CDR1 SGHRS, CDR2 YFSETQ. Here the CDR3 DNA reads TGCGCCAGCAAGAGACTAGCGGGCTCCATCAATGAGCAGTTCTTC. Its translation: CASKRLAGSINEQFF.

The CDR3 is CASSWDSTNYGYTF. The CDR3 DNA reads TGTGCCAGCAGCTGGGACAGCACTAACTATGGCTACACCTTC. This chain uses TRBV5-5 with TRBJ1-2; TRBD1 matches at 7 bases. With 3 bases clipped from V and 0 bases from J, the junction kept 2 bases outside the gene matches. The germline gives CDR1 SGHKS, CDR2 YYEKEE (reference sequence). CDR3 length equals 14 residues.

This clonotype was detected many times. The rearrangement uses TRBV28 and TRBJ2-3; maybe TRBD1 (5 bases). The CDR3 is made up of 13 amino acids. V was cut by 5 bases and J by 2 bases, with 8 bases left in between. CDR1 is MDHEN, CDR2 SYDVKM, per germline. Written as DNA, the CDR3 is TGTGCCAGCAGTGGCAGGGCCACAGATACGCAGTATTTT. The encoded protein is CASSGRATDTQYF.

V gene TRBV29-1 combines with J gene TRBJ1-2; D may be TRBD1 (5 bases). This CDR3 comprises 13 residues. Trimming stripped 0 bases from V and 7 bases from J, with 12 bases between. In germline, CDR1 is SQVTM, CDR2 ANQGSEA. The CDR3, as DNA: TGCAGCGTTGAAGATGGGTCAGGGTCTGGCTACACCTTC. This encodes CSVEDGSGSGYTF.

Comment on this clonotype: A junction end diverges from the germline sequence, so it may reflect a read error. The genes are TRBV6-6 and TRBJ2-1, with TRBD2 matching 15 bases. The CDR3 runs to 16 residues. Germline-derived CDR1 and CDR2 are MNHNY and SVGAGI (reference sequence). CDR3 protein: CASSHSPGLAGGEQFF. The CDR3 DNA sequence: TGTGCCAGCAGTCACTCCCCGGGACTAGCGGGAGGTGAGCAGTTCTTC.

This clonotype showed up just a few times. The rearrangement links TRBV29-1 to TRBJ1-1, with D unclear. Germline CDR1 and CDR2: SQVTM and ANQGSEA. The V end lost 2 bases, the J end lost 5 bases, and 9 bases lay between the germline ends. CDR3 length equals 12 residues. The CDR3 DNA follows: TGCAGCGTTGAACGGGGTTCTACTGAAGCTTTCTTT. This gives the protein CSVERGSTEAFF.

This clonotype was seen more than once but under ten times. The V gene is TRBV27, the J gene TRBJ2-1; tentatively, D is TRBD2 (5 bases). Germline CDR1 MNHEY, CDR2 SMNVEV (reference sequence). Trimming removed 5 bases from V and 0 bases from J, with 14 bases in between. The CDR3 is made up of 16 amino acids. CDR3 in DNA: TGTGCCAGCAGTCCGGAGGTTATTAGCTCCTACAATGAGCAGTTCTTC. This encodes CASSPEVISSYNEQFF.

This clonotype was seen at least ten times. This rearrangement joins TRBV28 to TRBJ2-7; no clear D. Germline V gene lookup returns CDR1 MDHEN and CDR2 SYDVKM. The germline V and J ends were trimmed by 3 bases and 0 bases, with 9 bases remaining between them. The CDR3 runs to 14 residues. CDR3 protein: CASSLVDSSYEQYF. The CDR3 coding sequence is TGTGCCAGCAGTTTGGTAGATAGCTCCTACGAGCAGTACTTC.

This clonotype was picked up a small number of times. The genes are TRBV25-1 and TRBJ2-7; D perhaps matches TRBD1 (5 bases). The CDR3 covers 12 residues. The V end lost 3 bases, the J end lost 6 bases, and 9 bases lay between the germline ends. Germline V gene data show CDR1 as MGHDK and CDR2 as SYGVNS. The CDR3 coding sequence is TGTGCCAGCAGTGATAGGGGTGGCGAGCAGTACTTC. Its translation: CASSDRGGEQYF.

This clonotype was detected many times. This CDR3 is CASSLSLAGAYTQYF. The CDR3 nucleotides read TGTGCCAGCAGCTTAAGTCTAGCGGGAGCGTATACGCAGTATTTT. The chain combines TRBV7-3 with TRBJ2-3, with TRBD2 matching over 10 bases. CDR1 and CDR2 from the germline V gene are SGHTA and FQGTGA. This CDR3 is 15 amino acids long. With 1 base clipped from V and 7 bases from J, the junction kept 5 bases outside the gene matches. Based on the CDR3 plus reference TRBV7-3 and TRBJ2-3, the full variable domain is GAGVSQTPSNKVTEKGKYVELRCDPISGHTALYWYRQSLGQGPEFLIYFQGTGAADDSGLPNDRFFAVRPEGSVSTLKIQRTERGDSAVYLCASSLSLAGAYTQYFGPGTRLTVL.

In this sample, this clonotype turned up a few times. The J gene is TRBJ1-1, the V gene TRBV20-1; 8 bases fit TRBD1. The CDR3 totals 13 residues. The germline V gene has CDR1 DFQATT and CDR2 SNEGSKA (reference sequence). Trimming took 6 bases from V and 0 from J; bases not matched to a gene: 3. Written as DNA, the CDR3 is TGCAGTGCCAGGGGGCCCATGAACACTGAAGCTTTCTTT. The encoded protein is CSARGPMNTEAFF.

This clonotype was detected a few times. CDR3 DNA: TGTGCCAGCAGCCACAGGGGCCCCTACGAGCAGTACTTC. Residues: CASSHRGPYEQYF. The chain combines TRBV28 with TRBJ2-7; 7 bases map to TRBD1. The CDR3 runs 13 residues. Per the germline V gene, CDR1 is MDHEN and CDR2 is SYDVKM. The trim removed 6 bases at V and 2 bases at J, leaving 4 bases unmatched.

This clonotype was observed a few times. The CDR3 nucleotides read TGTGCCAGCAGTTCACCCAACATCCTAGCGGGGCGAGGGGACAATGAGCAGTTCTTC. Protein sequence: CASSSPNILAGRGDNEQFF. This chain uses TRBV28 with TRBJ2-1; 9 nucleotides match TRBD2. The V gene end was trimmed by 4 bases and the J gene end by 5 bases; junction bases not matched to a gene: 18. The CDR3 consists of 19 residues. Germline loops: CDR1 MDHEN, CDR2 SYDVKM. Using reference TRBV28 and TRBJ2-1 for the parts outside the CDR3, the full variable domain is DVKVTQSSRYLVKRTGEKVFLECVQDMDHENMFWYRQDPGLGLRLIYFSYDVKMKEKGDIPEGYSVSREKKERFSLILESASTNQTSMYLCASSSPNILAGRGDNEQFFGPGTRLTVL.

This chain connects TRBV5-1 to TRBJ2-3; no clear D. Trimming stripped 9 bases from V and 2 bases from J, with 13 bases between. Germline V CDR1 and CDR2: SGHRS, YFSETQ. This CDR3 has 13 amino acids. The CDR3 sequence is CATRVGTTDTQYF. In DNA form, the CDR3 reads TGCGCCACCCGAGTGGGAACCACAGATACGCAGTATTTT.

Only a few counts were recorded for this clonotype. V is TRBV28 and J is TRBJ1-1, with a possible D match to TRBD1 (5 bases). V lost 8 bases and J 0 bases, leaving 16 bases between the germline ends. This CDR3 is built from 15 residues. Looked up from germline, CDR1 is MDHEN and CDR2 is SYDVKM. The CDR3 protein is CASLGVPHMNTEAFF. The CDR3 DNA reads TGTGCCAGCCTAGGGGTCCCCCACATGAACACTGAAGCTTTCTTT.

This clonotype has at least ten counts. The genes are TRBV6-5 and TRBJ1-1; TRBD1 matches at 8 bases. The length of the CDR3 is 15 residues. Germline loops: CDR1 MNHEY, CDR2 SVGAGI. Losses at the gene ends were 5 bases for V and 4 bases for J; bases not matched to a gene: 9. In nucleotides, the CDR3 is TGTGCCAGCAGTACTCCGACAGGGGACGGCACTGAAGCTTTCTTT. Its protein product is CASSTPTGDGTEAFF.

This clonotype was observed many times. This sequence joins TRBV5-1 and TRBJ2-1; tentative D call: TRBD2 (7 bases). Germline CDR1 SGHRS, CDR2 YFSETQ. The CDR3 sequence is 14 residues long. The V and J ends lost 9 bases and 8 bases respectively, with 21 bases between them. CDR3 amino acids: CATTGGQAEDEQFF. In nucleotides, the CDR3 is TGCGCCACTACCGGGGGGCAGGCCGAGGATGAGCAGTTCTTC.

This clonotype was recorded at least ten times. The gene calls are TRBV11-2 and TRBJ2-2; D not resolved. V was trimmed by 5 bases and J by 5 bases, leaving 15 bases between them. Germline-derived CDR1 and CDR2 are SGHAT and FQNNGV. The CDR3 length is 15 residues. Written as DNA, the CDR3 is TGTGCCAGCAGCCGACCGAAGTCATCGACCGGGGAGCTGTTTTTT. It specifies CASSRPKSSTGELFF.

This chain uses TRBV12-3 or TRBV12-4 with TRBJ1-1; TRBD1 matches 7 bases. Unmatched junction bases numbered 6, after V lost 0 bases and J lost 8 bases. The CDR3 totals 14 residues. The CDR3 region is CASSLATPDREAFF. The CDR3 bases are TGTGCCAGCAGTTTAGCAACCCCGGACAGGGAAGCTTTCTTT.

J is TRBJ2-7 and V is TRBV7-9; possibly TRBD2 for D (7 bases). There are 15 residues in the CDR3. Between the trimmed V and J ends, which lost 5 bases and 6 bases, there was a span of 20 bases. The germline V gene has CDR1 SEHNR and CDR2 FQNEAQ (reference sequence). CDR3 residues: CASSPLGGRPSEQYF. In DNA, the CDR3 is TGTGCCAGCAGCCCCCTCGGGGGGCGCCCCAGCGAGCAGTACTTC.

The chain links TRBV20-1 to TRBJ2-7; 11 bases match TRBD1. Trimming at V came to 5 bases and at J to 5 bases, leaving 5 bases not matched to a gene. The CDR3 is 13 residues long. Germline assignment: CDR1 DFQATT and CDR2 SNEGSKA (reference sequence). As DNA, the CDR3 is TGCAGTGCTTATAGGACAGGGGGCGACGAGCAGTACTTC. Amino acid sequence: CSAYRTGGDEQYF.

This clonotype was counted between two and nine times. This chain uses TRBV28 with TRBJ1-2, with a tentative D call TRBD1 (5 bases). The CDR3 consists of 13 residues. Trimming shortened V by 3 bases and J by 8 bases, and 13 bases separated the two germline ends. CDR1 MDHEN and CDR2 SYDVKM come from the germline V gene. The CDR3 DNA follows: TGTGCCAGCAGTTTGGACACCGGCCGCGGCTACACCTTC. Translated: CASSLDTGRGYTF.

This clonotype was counted once. V usage is TRBV29-1 and J usage is TRBJ2-5; 8 bases align to TRBD1. Germline CDR1 SQVTM, CDR2 ANQGSEA. V was pared by 7 bases and J by 5 bases, with 9 bases of the junction left unmatched. This CDR3 region has 13 residues. DNA for the CDR3: TGCAGCGCCGACAGGGGATCGAGGGAGACCCAGTACTTC. This gives the protein CSADRGSRETQYF. The whole variable domain, filled in from reference TRBV29-1 and TRBJ2-5, reads SAVISQKPSRDICQRGTSLTIQCQVDSQVTMMFWYRQQPGQSLTLIATANQGSEATYESGFVIDKFPISRPNLTFSTLTVSNMSPEDSSIYLCSADRGSRETQYFGPGTRLLVL.

In this sample, this clonotype turned up a few times. The rearrangement links TRBV2 to TRBJ2-3; D might be TRBD2 (5 bases). The V and J ends lost 3 bases and 0 bases respectively, with 7 bases between them. CDR3 length: 14 residues. Germline CDR1 and CDR2: SNHLY and FYNNEI. This CDR3 reads CASSDGVSTDTQYF. The CDR3, as DNA: TGTGCCAGCAGTGACGGGGTTAGCACAGATACGCAGTATTTT.

The chain has TRBV7-9 and TRBJ1-2; 8 bases agree with TRBD1. This CDR3 comprises 13 residues. Per germline, CDR1 SEHNR and CDR2 FQNEAQ (reference sequence). The V segment lost 4 bases and the J segment 8 bases; nucleotides outside the gene matches: 6. CDR3 bases: TGTGCCAGCAGCTCAGCAGGGGGCGACGGCTACACCTTC. It specifies CASSSAGGDGYTF.

This chain uses TRBV29-1 with TRBJ1-1; D is possibly TRBD1 (5 bases). The CDR3 covers 15 residues. The germline V gene encodes CDR1 SQVTM and CDR2 ANQGSEA. V was pared by 6 bases and J by 0 bases, with 17 bases between. CDR3 coding DNA: TGCAGCGTCGGTCAGGGTATGAACATGAACACTGAAGCTTTCTTT. This gives the protein CSVGQGMNMNTEAFF.